The 15 T cell receptor beta chains in this list originate from one sample, sequenced in a study of T cell responses to AZD1222 COVID-19 vaccine. Generated by immunoSEQ multiplex PCR, the TCRdb table keeps only in-frame clones and is missing some. The sample holds approximately 180,000 clones, around 88% seen once. This specimen was peripheral blood, taken on day 0 of AZD1222 vaccination. The receptors were gathered from an adult in good health.

This rearrangement joins TRBV6-2 or TRBV6-3 to TRBJ1-5; 7 nucleotides agree with TRBD1. V trimming: 2 bases; J trimming: 2 bases; junction bases outside the gene matches: 6. Germline CDR1 MNHEY, CDR2 SVGEGT. The CDR3 contains 16 residues. CDR3 region: CASSYDRQGGNQPQHF. The CDR3 DNA sequence: TGTGCCAGCAGTTACGACAGGCAGGGGGGCAATCAGCCCCAGCATTTT.

The chain couples TRBV12-3 or TRBV12-4 to TRBJ1-2; perhaps TRBD1 as D (6 bases). Trimming shortened V by 6 bases and J by 7 bases, and 12 bases separated the two germline ends. The CDR3 sequence is 12 residues long. The CDR3 DNA is TGTGCCAGCAGGGTACAGGGTCGTGGCTACACCTTC. This encodes CASRVQGRGYTF.

This clone appeared a single time. The chain combines TRBV4-2 with TRBJ2-5; D is possibly TRBD1 or TRBD2 (6 bases each). The CDR3 runs 15 residues. V lost 5 bases and J lost 0, with 13 bases in between. Germline values: CDR1 LGHNA, CDR2 YNFKEQ. The CDR3 protein is CASSNHRDYQETQYF. DNA of the CDR3: TGTGCCAGCAGCAACCACAGGGACTACCAAGAGACCCAGTACTTC.

The chain uses TRBV2 and TRBJ1-6; the D is unclear. There are 15 residues in the CDR3. Trimming pared 7 bases from V and 0 bases from J, leaving 10 bases between. The V gene's germline CDR1 is SNHLY and CDR2 FYNNEI. CDR3 loop: CASILMSSYNSPLHF. The CDR3 DNA sequence: TGTGCCAGCATCTTGATGAGCTCCTATAATTCACCCCTCCACTTT. Full variable domain (remainder filled in from reference TRBV2 and TRBJ1-6): EPEVTQTPSHQVTQMGQEVILRCVPISNHLYFYWYRQILGQKVEFLVSFYNNEISEKSEIFDDQFSVERPDGSNFTLKIRSTKLEDSAMYFCASILMSSYNSPLHFGNGTRLTVT.

This rearrangement joins TRBV28 to TRBJ1-5, with D maybe TRBD1 (5 bases). V was clipped by 6 bases and J by 1 base, with 7 bases between them. CDR3 length: 13 residues. Germline V lookup: CDR1 MDHEN, CDR2 SYDVKM. In nucleotides, the CDR3 is TGTGCCAGCAGCTGGGACAGCAATCAGCCCCAGCATTTT. Translated: CASSWDSNQPQHF.

The rearrangement joins TRBV19 to TRBJ2-1; D tentatively fits TRBD1 or TRBD2 (6 bases each). With 0 bases removed from V and 4 bases from J, the gap between germline ends came to 10 bases. The germline V gene encodes CDR1 LNHDA and CDR2 SQIVND (reference sequence). The CDR3 contains 15 residues. CDR3 sequence: CASSIDLGGYNEQFF. In nucleotides, the CDR3 is TGTGCCAGTAGTATAGATCTAGGGGGGTACAATGAGCAGTTCTTC.

This clone was seen once. The chain has TRBV19 and TRBJ2-5; tentative D call: TRBD2 (6 bases). The CDR3 is 13 residues long. Trimming cost V 0 bases and J 6 bases, with 8 bases left between them. The germline CDR1 and CDR2 sequences are LNHDA and SQIVND (reference sequence). CDR3 sequence: CASSIDRGKTQYF. CDR3 DNA sequence: TGTGCCAGTAGTATAGATCGCGGGAAGACCCAGTACTTC.

This chain connects TRBV9 to TRBJ1-5; D is ambiguous. Germline lookup yields CDR1 SGDLS and CDR2 YYNGEE. CDR3 size: 15 residues. Deletions cut 3 bases from V and 0 bases from J, with 10 bases between. This CDR3 is CASSEGGLSNQPQHF. The CDR3 DNA reads TGTGCCAGCAGCGAGGGAGGGCTTAGCAATCAGCCCCAGCATTTT.

This chain links TRBV25-1 with TRBJ1-2; TRBD1 might be the D (6 bases). V was trimmed by 3 bases and J by 3 bases, leaving 11 bases between them. The CDR3 has 14 amino acids. Germline V lookup: CDR1 MGHDK, CDR2 SYGVNS. CDR3 in DNA: TGTGCCAGCAGTGAGCTTCGGACAGACTATGGCTACACCTTC. Protein product: CASSELRTDYGYTF.

CDR3: CASSSRAISETQYF. The CDR3, as DNA: TGTGCCAGCAGTTCCAGAGCCATTAGCGAGACCCAGTACTTC. The rearrangement links TRBV28 to TRBJ2-5; D gene ambiguous. Germline CDR1 is MDHEN and CDR2 is SYDVKM. The ends were cut back, 4 bases at V and 5 bases at J, with 14 bases in the middle. This CDR3 spans 14 amino acids. Drawing the rest from reference TRBV28 and TRBJ2-5, the complete variable domain is DVKVTQSSRYLVKRTGEKVFLECVQDMDHENMFWYRQDPGLGLRLIYFSYDVKMKEKGDIPEGYSVSREKKERFSLILESASTNQTSMYLCASSSRAISETQYFGPGTRLLVL.

The rearrangement uses TRBV10-3 and TRBJ2-1; a weak D match, TRBD2 (5 bases). CDR3 length: 15 amino acids. The V and J ends lost 0 bases and 6 bases respectively, with 12 bases between them. Germline lookup yields CDR1 ENHRY and CDR2 SYGVKD. CDR3 DNA: TGTGCCATCAGTGAGTCGAGCGGAAACAGCAATGAGCAGTTCTTC. This translates into CAISESSGNSNEQFF.

The chain joins TRBV5-8 to TRBJ1-2; D uncertain. Per germline, CDR1 SGHTS and CDR2 YDEGEE. V was trimmed by 0 bases and J by 3 bases, leaving 18 bases between them. CDR3 length: 17 residues. CDR3 DNA sequence: TGTGCCAGCAGCTTGGATCCGTACAGAGAAGGTTACTATGGCTACACCTTC. It encodes CASSLDPYREGYYGYTF.

V is TRBV10-3 and J is TRBJ2-2; D is perhaps TRBD1 (6 bases). Between the trimmed V and J ends, which lost 0 bases and 7 bases, there was a span of 15 bases. CDR3 length: 16 amino acids. Looked up from germline, CDR1 is ENHRY and CDR2 is SYGVKD. The CDR3 coding sequence is TGTGCCATCAGTGAGTCGTGGGGGCACGGGGTCGGGGAGCTGTTTTTT. Protein: CAISESWGHGVGELFF.

The rearrangement links TRBV6-5 to TRBJ1-1, with D hard to call. V was pared by 7 bases and J by 8 bases, with 23 bases between. Per the germline V gene, CDR1 is MNHEY and CDR2 is SVGAGI. CDR3 length: 15 residues. CDR3 in amino acids: CASTFSQLPGAEAFF. The DNA for the CDR3 is TGTGCCAGCACATTCTCTCAGCTCCCGGGCGCGGAAGCTTTCTTT.

The J gene is TRBJ1-4, the V gene TRBV28; TRBD1 matches 9 bases. Germline V gene lookup returns CDR1 MDHEN and CDR2 SYDVKM. With 1 base clipped from V and 7 bases from J, the junction kept 4 bases outside the gene matches. This CDR3 comprises 15 residues. This CDR3 is CASSLSKTGGEKLFF. The CDR3 DNA is TGTGCCAGCAGTTTATCGAAGACAGGGGGTGAAAAACTGTTTTTT.